One sample yielded the 2 T cell receptor beta chains listed below, sequenced in a study of blood T cells in healthy people across ages. With a J-beta primer mix and a sample-barcoded 5' primer, a second PCR ran about 7 to 11 cycles. TCRdb reprocessed the 5' RACE reads via MiXCR and lists one record per CDR3 protein. The repertoire consists of around 1,000,000 distinct CDR3 sequences, with under 30% occurring once and the leading ten covering around 0.7%. These data also featured in a second study, about T cells of mothers and their children.

Material: blood. The receptors were sampled from a girl aged 2-10 years in good health.

V usage is TRBV20-1 and J usage is TRBJ2-1, with D perhaps TRBD2 (5 bases). The better agreement between TRBJ2-7 and the DNA end casts doubt on the J call. The CDR3 contains 16 residues. The germline gives CDR1 DFQATT, CDR2 SNEGSKA (reference sequence). Here the CDR3 reads CSARVVSAHSYNEQYF. DNA of the CDR3: TGCAGTGCTAGAGTGGTTAGCGCCCACTCCTACAATGAGCAGTACTTC.

In this sample, this clonotype turned up a few times. This rearrangement joins TRBV20-1 to TRBJ2-5; TRBD2 matches 10 bases. The J call is in doubt because the DNA end fits TRBJ2-1 better. Germline values: CDR1 DFQATT, CDR2 SNEGSKA (reference sequence). The CDR3 sequence is 15 residues long. CDR3 protein: CSARDWLAGANEQFF. CDR3 in DNA: TGCAGTGCTAGAGATTGGCTAGCGGGGGCCAATGAGCAGTTCTTC.